This T cell receptor beta chain was observed in a study of cytomegalovirus exposure and HLA in healthy donors (dated by TCRdb to about 2017). With respect to the entire study: An earlier analysis of approximately 640 of the donors reported 276 Gb of sequence data and around 120 million unique TCR beta sequences from about 179 million T cells. Approximately 300 gigabases of sequencing data and 75 million to 85 million unique TCR sequences made up an early release that covered approximately 620 HLA-typed donors. Of the 300 to 450 genotyped donors, more than 75% were placed in the genetic ancestry cluster associated with self-reported Caucasian donors. The aim of the study was to test whether cataloging public T cell receptors could identify signatures of past pathogen exposure. The study profiled the T cell repertoires of around 700 subjects by immunosequencing and related them to cytomegalovirus serostatus. In addition to the first cohort of roughly 700 subjects, a separate validation cohort of under 150 different subjects was used. To predict cytomegalovirus infection status, the study combined high-throughput TCR immunosequencing, statistical association of individual TCRs with disease status, and machine learning. A later analysis re-analyzed previously published TCR beta repertoires from 660 or so donors and added high-resolution HLA genotyping to study TCR occurrence patterns. Rather than using new phenotypic data, the later analysis identified candidate immune exposures from TCR beta sequences and from how often those sequences occurred across donors. An earlier analysis of several hundred of the donors used high-throughput TCR beta sequencing to judge whether each TCR beta V gene segment behaved as functional or pseudogenic. Donor age, sex, ethnicity and CMV serostatus were collected together with the repertoire data. Genome-wide SNP genotypes for about 65% of the 666 donors were used in a later genetic analysis, which treated that subset as a discovery cohort. All discovery cohort repertoires had been generated using a single sequencing platform. Class I and class II HLA loci were covered by the typing at four-digit resolution. Typing coverage differed by locus: A, B, C, DRB1 and DQB1 were typed in about 620-630 donors, DQA1 in approximately 520, DPA1 in some 570, and DPB1 in 450 to 480. A handful of DR-DQ haplotypes were handled as single units for association and clustering because linkage in the cohort was strong. Among some 400 genotyped donors of the cohort, an average of roughly 230,000 unique TCR beta nucleotide sequences was sequenced per donor, of which roughly 18% were non-productive. The paper's findings and limits, for the study overall: A later genetic analysis associated a missense DCLRE1C variant with V-gene and J-gene trimming of TCR beta chains, and an independent cohort replicated the association. The study listed 164 TCR beta chains as associated with cytomegalovirus. According to the authors, the approach could potentially be generalized to other disease states and immunological phenotypes. In a later analysis, most CMV-associated TCR beta chains were found to appear HLA-restricted, with HLA associations seemingly driven largely by CMV exposure. The classifier was reported to diagnose cytomegalovirus status with high specificity and sensitivity in both the original cohort and the validation cohort. The 87-base-pair reads could not distinguish some IMGT-functional V segments, including TRBV6-2 and TRBV6-3, so those segments were excluded. Because HLA typing was missing for some donors at each locus, association tests included only the typed subset. Broadly in line with IMGT annotations, most TCR beta V segments showed up in productive rearrangements about 87% or about 30% of the time in an earlier analysis of 450 to 600 of the donors. According to a later genetic analysis, donors in an Asian-associated ancestry cluster had fewer N-insertions in productive TCRs than the approximately 700-donor mean. Sequencing depth was assumed to be roughly uniform across donors in the presence/absence analyses, though that assumption may not hold. A later analysis found that TCR association rates varied across HLA loci, with DRB1 alleles showing the most associated TCRs and HLA-C alleles the fewest. Immune exposure information for the cohort was limited to CMV serostatus. A further reported finding was that TCR beta sequences accurately predicted the HLA-A and HLA-B alleles for most subjects in the first cohort. According to a later analysis, parvovirus B19, influenza, CMV and Epstein-Barr virus appeared linked to several top co-occurrence clusters. This cohort had only TCR beta chains sequenced, and the lack of alpha or paired-chain data limited which features could be detected. Across donors, most TCR sequences were observed very rarely, whereas some public TCRs were present in many individuals. In a later analysis, HLA-associated TCR beta chains showed more clonal expansion and lower generation probabilities than non-associated chains that were equally common. Linkage disequilibrium might explain the correlated functional status among segregating V segments, but an unknown experimental factor could not be excluded. The earlier analysis of about 600 of the donors excluded seventeen rarely observed V segments, including chromosome 9 orphons, because counts were too low. In vitro tests confirmed that a few of the cytomegalovirus-associated TCR beta chains recognize cytomegalovirus antigens. Assigning TCR associations to individual alleles was difficult when HLA alleles, especially DR and DQ, strongly co-occurred. A cluster of highly shared sequence variants was judged likely to be a technical artifact of the sequencing pipeline. In a later analysis, around 17,000 TCR beta sequences were associated with specific HLA alleles at a false discovery rate of 0.05.

CDR1 and CDR2, per the germline V gene, are SNHLY and FYNNEI. At the junction V is shortened by 7 bases and J by 3 bases, with 9 bases in between. From the cysteine up to the phenylalanine, the CDR3 has a length of 12 residues. Solely the CDR3 DNA is kept, with 36 bases framed from the first base. In regard to this clone: This clone's antigen is unknown. No base quality information exists; no much larger clone differs at one position.

The cohort comprised approximately 700 healthy bone marrow donors. At the time of sampling, all cohort members were nominally healthy, though unrecorded immune exposures were likely present. The donor tested CMV seropositive, placing the donor among the 250 to 300 seropositive members of the cohort. Each donor provided a peripheral blood sample, and peripheral blood mononuclear cells were used for TCR beta sequencing. The Qiagen DNeasy Blood Extraction Kit was used to extract genomic DNA from the blood cell samples. The library was built by means of the immunoSEQ multiplex PCR assay. The multiplex PCR relied on a mix of 60 forward primers for TCR Vbeta segments and 13 reverse primers for TCR Jbeta segments. A multiplex PCR assay on genomic DNA amplified the CDR3 region of rearranged TCR beta genes. The amplified TCR beta libraries were sequenced on the Illumina HiSeq System as 87-base-pair reads. On the study's bioinformatics: A later analysis tallied some 79 million unique TCR beta chains across the 650 to 750 repertoires, and some 10 million of those chains were shared by two or more donors. To remove PCR and sequencing errors, raw reads were error-corrected and collapsed into unique sequences using a nearest-neighbor algorithm that merged closely related sequences. To assign V, D and J gene segments, CDR3 sequences were aligned to IMGT reference sequences. For a sequence to be retained, at least a six-nucleotide match to both a V gene segment and a J gene segment was required. Rearrangements were classified as productive when the CDR3 lacked stop codons and remained in frame with V and J, and all other rearrangements were classified as non-productive. Following IMGT convention, CDR3 was defined as the stretch from the second conserved V-encoded cysteine up to the conserved J-encoded phenylalanine. In an earlier analysis of more than 550 of the donors, sequences lacking an unambiguous match to a single V gene segment were excluded. In an earlier analysis of approximately 560 of the donors, a V segment was called functional when productive rearrangements were above 56.7%, and segregating when the standard deviation between donors exceeded 5%. A statistical classification framework was built to diagnose cytomegalovirus status from the catalog of TCR beta chain sequences. In a later analysis, TCR nucleotide sequences were compared against IMGT/GENE-DB human TR gene sequences so that V and J genes could be assigned. A later analysis assigned CDR3 sequences and most-parsimonious VDJ recombination scenarios with the TCRdist pipeline. In a later analysis, each TCR beta chain was defined by its CDR3 amino acid sequence together with its V-gene family, and reads lacking a unique V-gene family were excluded. A later analysis removed over 500 highly shared, low-generation-probability nucleotide sequences to deal with suspected cross-contamination and a sequencing artifact. In a later analysis, a clonal expansion index for each public chain was calculated from normalized within-repertoire ranks of inferred template counts. Generation probabilities in a later analysis came from a VDJ recombination model fitted to out-of-frame rearrangements, and those results were checked against IGoR. In a later analysis, TCR-TCR, TCR-HLA and TCR-CMV co-occurrence was scored with hypergeometric tests, and a repertoire-size bias correction was applied to TCR pairs. In a later analysis, false discovery rates were estimated by permuting HLA or CMV assignments 20 times. In a later analysis, co-occurring TCRs were grouped using DBSCAN, and TCRdist sequence similarity was added for clustering within HLA-allele-positive subsets. For co-occurrence clustering, repertoires with fewer than 30,000 or more than 120,000 public chains were excluded, along with about five repertoires with anomalous nucleotide sharing. TCRdb took over this immuneACCESS table, retaining in-frame rearrangements with V and J assigned. Such tables are incomplete; in checked studies, under half of the missing clones stem from an unresolved V gene, and the remainder is unexplained. D and trimming come from the DNA, and the V and J calls and clone size come from that table. The sample data list over 150,000 clones, and approximately 80% of these were observed just once. The top ten clonotypes cover around 6.7% of the sample.

The chain links TRBV2 with TRBJ1-1; the D gene identity is not certain. The sequenced sample was PBMCs. The sequence was obtained from a woman under 40 in good health and CMV-seropositive. The DNA is as follows: TGTGCCAGCAAGTATTGGCACACTGAAGCTTTCTTT. It translates as CASKYWHTEAFF.